These 9 T cell receptor beta chains were sequenced from one sample in a study of PD-1 and CTLA-4 blockade in melanoma (dated by TCRdb to the early 2020s). The method was the immunoSEQ multiplex PCR assay. In its TCRdb copy, this immuneACCESS table keeps in-frame sequences only and misses some clones. Where compared with another copy, unresolved V genes explain less than half of these, and the others have no known cause. The sample table lists 30,000 or so clones, about 91% of them with a count of one. The ten largest clones represent roughly 8.6% of the sample. Sequencing used CD8+ T cells from peripheral blood, obtained from a patient given anti-PD-1 treatment. The receptors come from a human donor with melanoma.

V usage is TRBV30 and J usage is TRBJ2-1; 10 bases are shared with TRBD2. From germline, CDR1 is GTSNPN and CDR2 SVGIG (reference sequence). The CDR3 has 14 amino acids. The junction had 2 bases not matched to a gene; V was cut back by 2 bases and J by 4 bases. The CDR3 is CAWSLAGVYNEQFF. As DNA, the CDR3 is TGTGCCTGGAGTCTAGCGGGGGTATACAATGAGCAGTTCTTC.

The chain carries TRBV10-3 and TRBJ1-1; D remains unclear. Germline assignment: CDR1 ENHRY and CDR2 SYGVKD. Deletions cut 2 bases from V and 1 base from J, with 5 bases between. This CDR3 is 13 amino acids long. In DNA, the CDR3 is TGTGCCATCAGTGAGGTGGGGAACACTGAAGCTTTCTTT. It specifies CAISEVGNTEAFF.

The rearrangement joins TRBV28 to TRBJ1-4; D possibly corresponds to TRBD1 (5 bases). Germline values: CDR1 MDHEN, CDR2 SYDVKM. CDR3 size: 15 residues. V gave up 5 bases and J gave up 4 bases, with 14 bases separating them. CDR3 bases: TGTGCCAGCAGTACCAGACAGAACAATAATGAAAAACTGTTTTTT. Its translation: CASSTRQNNNEKLFF. Using reference TRBV28 and TRBJ1-4 for the parts outside the CDR3, the full variable domain is DVKVTQSSRYLVKRTGEKVFLECVQDMDHENMFWYRQDPGLGLRLIYFSYDVKMKEKGDIPEGYSVSREKKERFSLILESASTNQTSMYLCASSTRQNNNEKLFFGSGTQLSVL.

The chain is built from TRBV6-5 and TRBJ1-2, with 9 bases that match TRBD1. The length of the CDR3 is 13 residues. The germline gives CDR1 MNHEY, CDR2 SVGAGI. V dropped 10 bases and J dropped 3; count of bases not matched to a gene: 6. DNA for the CDR3: TGTGCCACCTGGGACAGGGAGTACTATGGCTACACCTTC. Translated, it gives CATWDREYYGYTF.

This chain connects TRBV30 to TRBJ1-1; D is perhaps TRBD1 (6 bases). Germline V gene data show CDR1 as GTSNPN and CDR2 as SVGIG (reference sequence). The CDR3 covers 13 residues. V dropped 4 bases and J dropped 8 bases, with 17 bases sitting between them. Here the CDR3 reads CAWTDSPNLEAFF. The DNA of the CDR3 is TGTGCCTGGACGGACAGCCCAAACCTAGAAGCTTTCTTT.

This rearrangement joins TRBV11-1 to TRBJ2-1; D possibly corresponds to TRBD1 (6 bases). The V gene lost 4 bases and the J gene lost 6 bases, with 19 bases spanning the gap. This CDR3 contains 16 residues. The germline gives CDR1 SGHAT, CDR2 FQDESV (reference sequence). Written as DNA, the CDR3 is TGTGCCAGCAGCTCCGACCTCCTCACCAGGGGCAATGAGCAGTTCTTC. Translation: CASSSDLLTRGNEQFF. Based on the CDR3 plus reference TRBV11-1 and TRBJ2-1, the full variable domain is EAEVAQSPRYKITEKSQAVAFWCDPISGHATLYWYRQILGQGPELLVQFQDESVVDDSQLPKDRFSAERLKGVDSTLKIQPAELGDSAMYLCASSSDLLTRGNEQFFGPGTRLTVL.

This clone appeared a few times. The DNA of the CDR3 is TGTGCCAGCAGCTCATGGACAGGGGTAGGGACTGAAGCTTTCTTT. As protein: CASSSWTGVGTEAFF. This sequence joins TRBV7-9 and TRBJ1-1, with 9 bases that match TRBD1. The germline V gene encodes CDR1 SEHNR and CDR2 FQNEAQ (reference sequence). Trimming cost V 4 bases and J 5 bases; bases outside gene matches: 8. The CDR3 runs 15 residues.

This rearrangement joins TRBV18 to TRBJ2-5, with TRBD1 identical over 7 bases. The germline V gene has CDR1 KGHSH and CDR2 LQKENI. After removal of 5 bases from V and 0 bases from J, the junction contained 6 bases not matched to a gene. The CDR3 is made up of 15 amino acids. CDR3 nucleotide sequence: TGTGCCAGCTCAGCGGAAACAGGGGACCAAGAGACCCAGTACTTC. As protein: CASSAETGDQETQYF. The entire variable domain, with the rest obtained from reference TRBV18 and TRBJ2-5, is as follows: NAGVMQNPRHLVRRRGQEARLRCSPMKGHSHVYWYRQLPEEGLKFMVYLQKENIIDESGMPKERFSAEFPKEGPSILRIQQVVRGDSAAYFCASSAETGDQETQYFGPGTRLLVL.

The J gene is TRBJ2-7, the V gene TRBV28; TRBD2 agrees at 16 bases. Looked up from germline, CDR1 is MDHEN and CDR2 is SYDVKM. CDR3 length: 16 amino acids. With 6 bases clipped from V and 4 bases from J, the junction kept 6 bases outside the gene matches. Written as DNA, the CDR3 is TGTGCCAGCAGCCCGGGACTAGCGGGAGGGATTTACGAGCAGTACTTC. It encodes CASSPGLAGGIYEQYF.